This T cell receptor (beta chain) was sequenced during a study of Ad26.COV2.S vaccination and SARS-CoV-2 variants. Study in general: Ad26.COV2.S, an intramuscular injection, was given once or twice 56 days apart.

The assay was immunoSEQ multiplex PCR, and TCRdb's table has in-frame clones only and misses some. The sample holds roughly 510,000 clones, around nine tenths seen once. To note about this clone: The antigen remains unidentified.

Study-wide results and caveats: Spike-specific responses of CD8+ and CD4+ T cells were reported to display substantial breadth after vaccination.

Noted treatment: around 19 received Ad26.COV2.S at low or high dose, single or two shots; 5 received placebo; per-sample allocation not given. It was on day 63 after the first vaccine or placebo injection that samples were taken. The V gene's germline CDR1 is SGHAT and CDR2 FQNNGV. V was pared by 3 bases and J by 4 bases, with 3 bases of the junction left unmatched. The CDR3 loop spans 15 amino acids. The TCR originated in a person between 18 and 59 years old who received the Ad26.COV2.S COVID-19 vaccine or a placebo. Sequenced material: peripheral blood, taken in a trial of Ad26.COV2.S vaccine versus placebo. This chain links TRBV11-2 with TRBJ1-5, with 10 bases lining up with TRBD1. The CDR3 bases are TGTGCCAGCAGCTTCGGGACAGGGGAGAATCAGCCCCAGCATTTT. Its protein product is CASSFGTGENQPQHF.